A single sample gave rise to the 20 T cell receptor beta chains below, sequenced in a study of response to subunit inactivated influenza vaccine. TCRdb independently ran MiXCR on the RT-PCR reads; one entry per CDR3 protein. Of about 500,000 distinct CDR3 sequences in the sample, 16% were seen once. This specimen consisted of CD4+ T cells sorted from PBMCs, obtained about 23 months after vaccination. The source is a man between 50 and 70 years old who received an inactivated influenza vaccine.

The chain employs TRBV12-3 or TRBV12-4 and TRBJ1-2; tentatively, D is TRBD1 (5 bases). Trimming shortened V by 3 bases and J by 7 bases, and 9 bases separated the two germline ends. The CDR3 is 12 residues long. For the CDR3, the DNA is TGTGCCAGCAGTTTGGGGGTTCGTGGCTACACCTTC. This gives the protein CASSLGVRGYTF.

J is TRBJ2-5 and V is TRBV20-1; 12 nucleotides agree with TRBD2. Per germline, CDR1 DFQATT and CDR2 SNEGSKA (reference sequence). The trim removed 7 bases at V and 5 bases at J, leaving 20 bases unmatched. The CDR3 extends over 18 amino acids. The CDR3 reads CSGPAPGLAGPRRETQYF. As DNA, the CDR3 is TGCAGTGGCCCTGCTCCGGGACTAGCGGGCCCTCGAAGGGAGACCCAGTACTTC.

This clonotype was observed a few times. The V gene is TRBV10-3, the J gene TRBJ1-5; 7 bases align to TRBD1. The ends lost 10 bases at V and 0 bases at J; junction bases unmatched: 9. From germline, CDR1 is ENHRY and CDR2 SYGVKD. The CDR3 loop spans 15 amino acids. The CDR3, as DNA: TGTGCCACCCAGGGGACAGAGAATAGCAATCAGCCCCAGCATTTT. It encodes CATQGTENSNQPQHF.

The gene calls are TRBV29-1 and TRBJ2-3; possible D gene TRBD2, 6 bases. V gave up 0 bases and J gave up 3 bases, with 10 bases separating them. This CDR3 region has 14 residues. The V gene's germline CDR1 is SQVTM and CDR2 ANQGSEA. CDR3: CSVEDRGATDTQYF. CDR3 bases: TGCAGCGTTGAAGATCGCGGGGCTACAGATACGCAGTATTTT.

This clonotype has more than one count but fewer than ten. The genes are TRBV4-1 and TRBJ1-4; 8 nucleotides align to TRBD1. The CDR3 is made up of 14 amino acids. V lost 5 bases, J lost 7 bases, and 6 bases stayed unmatched. Germline V CDR1 and CDR2: MGHRA, YSYEKL. The CDR3 coding sequence is TGCGCCAGCAGCTTCAGGGGGCGCGGTGAAAAACTGTTTTTT. This translates into CASSFRGRGEKLFF.

The J gene is TRBJ2-5, the V gene TRBV28, with 8 bases fitting TRBD1. Germline V gene lookup returns CDR1 MDHEN and CDR2 SYDVKM. This CDR3 has 17 amino acids. V was clipped by 5 bases and J by 1 base; unmatched bases: 12. CDR3 nucleotides: TGTGCCAGCAGTCAACGGACAGGGAAGGGCCCCCAAGAGACCCAGTACTTC. It codes for CASSQRTGKGPQETQYF.

This clonotype has a handful of counts. V and J are TRBV6-5 and TRBJ2-4; D call uncertain. Germline CDR1 MNHEY, CDR2 SVGAGI. The CDR3 runs to 17 residues. V gave up 0 bases and J gave up 1 base, with 13 bases separating them. The CDR3 sequence is CASSYSGRHGAKNIQYF. The DNA of the CDR3 is TGTGCCAGCAGTTACTCGGGCCGCCATGGGGCCAAAAACATTCAGTACTTC.

A word on this clonotype: One junction end disagrees with the germline gene, perhaps due to a read error. The chain recombines TRBV13 with TRBJ1-1, with D unresolved. The CDR3 has 11 amino acids. Germline V gives CDR1 PRHDT, CDR2 FYEKMQ (reference sequence). The CDR3 nucleotides read TGTGCCAGCAGCTATCGGAGGGAAGCTTTTTTT. Protein product: CASSYRREAFF.

This clonotype was observed at least ten times. This chain links TRBV3-1 with TRBJ2-5, with D tentatively TRBD1 or TRBD2 (6 bases each). Trimming stripped 5 bases from V and 5 bases from J, with 12 bases between. Germline V lookup: CDR1 LGHDT, CDR2 YNNKEL (reference sequence). This CDR3 has 13 amino acids. The CDR3: CASSLRGEETQYF. CDR3 in DNA: TGTGCCAGCAGCTTAAGGGGGGAGGAGACCCAGTACTTC.

The genes are TRBV9 and TRBJ2-1; 9 nucleotides agree with TRBD2. V shed 0 bases and J 8 bases; nucleotides not matched to a gene: 9. CDR3 length equals 16 residues. Germline V CDR1 and CDR2: SGDLS, YYNGEE. CDR3 bases: TGTGCCAGCAGCGTAGGGGGGACTAGCCTCTCCTATGAGCAGTTCTTC. Amino acid sequence: CASSVGGTSLSYEQFF.

This clonotype has more than one count but fewer than ten. This chain links TRBV20-1 with TRBJ2-3, with D possibly being TRBD2 (5 bases). Per the germline V gene, CDR1 is DFQATT and CDR2 is SNEGSKA (reference sequence). The CDR3 runs to 12 residues. V lost 5 bases and J 1 base, leaving 7 bases between the germline ends. The CDR3 bases are TGCAGTGCTCAGGAGGGCACAGATACGCAGTATTTT. Translating gives CSAQEGTDTQYF.

The V gene is TRBV10-3, the J gene TRBJ2-2; tentative D call: TRBD2 (6 bases). This CDR3 comprises 14 residues. Germline V lookup: CDR1 ENHRY, CDR2 SYGVKD. V was trimmed by 8 bases and J by 2 bases, leaving 12 bases between them. The CDR3 coding sequence is TGTGCCATCGCGGGGACCGATAACACCGGGGAGCTGTTTTTT. The encoded protein is CAIAGTDNTGELFF.

The chain uses TRBV9 and TRBJ1-3; D ambiguous. Germline V lookup: CDR1 SGDLS, CDR2 YYNGEE. V was pared by 0 bases and J by 1 base, with 8 bases between. CDR3 length: 15 amino acids. This CDR3 reads CASSVDGVSGNTIYF. In nucleotides, the CDR3 is TGTGCCAGCAGCGTAGATGGAGTATCTGGAAACACCATATATTTT.

Concerning this clonotype itself: A much larger clone differs from this one at a single base, so this may be a read error. The V and J genes are TRBV11-1 and TRBJ2-7; TRBD1 or TRBD2 may be the D gene (5 bases each). Germline assignment: CDR1 SGHAT and CDR2 FQDESV (reference sequence). The CDR3 runs 14 residues. DNA of the CDR3: TGTGCCAGCAGCCTACGGGGCTACTCCTACGATCAGTACTTC. It specifies CASSLRGYSYDQYF.

This chain uses TRBV6-2 or TRBV6-3 with TRBJ2-2; 14 bases agree with TRBD2. With 8 bases clipped from V and 6 bases from J, the junction kept 5 bases outside the gene matches. Germline lookup yields CDR1 MNHEY and CDR2 SVGEGT. CDR3 length equals 15 residues. CDR3 DNA: TGTGCCAGCGCGGGACTAGCGGGAGTGGCCGGGGAGCTGTTTTTT. Amino acid sequence: CASAGLAGVAGELFF.

This clonotype appeared a single time. The J gene is TRBJ1-2, the V gene TRBV4-2, with D unresolved. Per germline, CDR1 LGHNA and CDR2 YNFKEQ. The CDR3 is 12 amino acids. V lost 1 base, J lost 10 bases, and 10 bases lay in between. CDR3 nucleotides: TGTGCCAGCAGCCAAGCACCGGGAACCTACACCTTC. Its protein product is CASSQAPGTYTF.

The chain recombines TRBV5-1 with TRBJ2-7; maybe TRBD2 (6 bases). In germline, CDR1 is SGHRS, CDR2 YFSETQ. This CDR3 has 14 amino acids. V dropped 0 bases and J dropped 7 bases, with 14 bases sitting between them. Written as DNA, the CDR3 is TGCGCCAGCAGCTTGGACCGGGAGAATCGGGAGCAGTACTTC. Translating it yields CASSLDRENREQYF.

V is TRBV15 and J is TRBJ2-7; 10 positions match TRBD1. The CDR3 is 13 amino acids. The germline V gene has CDR1 LNHNV and CDR2 YYDKDF (reference sequence). V shed 5 bases, J shed 4 bases, and the junction held 2 bases outside the gene matches. The CDR3: CATSADRGYEQYF. The CDR3 nucleotides are TGTGCCACCAGCGCGGACAGGGGGTACGAGCAGTACTTC.

This clonotype was seen a single time. The chain carries TRBV6-2 or TRBV6-3 and TRBJ2-1; tentatively, D is TRBD2 (6 bases). V was trimmed by 5 bases and J by 4 bases, leaving 15 bases between them. Germline-derived CDR1 and CDR2 are MNHEY and SVGEGT. CDR3 length: 15 amino acids. The CDR3 reads CASSRTGTAYNEQFF. CDR3 bases: TGTGCCAGCAGTCGCACCGGGACTGCTTACAATGAGCAGTTCTTC.

The CDR3 here is CASSYGIGRGTGTGELFF. The CDR3 DNA reads as TGTGCCAGCAGTTATGGTATCGGCCGCGGGACGGGCACCGGGGAGCTGTTTTTT. This chain connects TRBV6-5 to TRBJ2-2; D is possibly TRBD2 (6 bases). V dropped 3 bases and J dropped 4 bases, with 21 bases sitting between them. Looked up from germline, CDR1 is MNHEY and CDR2 is SVGAGI. This CDR3 spans 18 amino acids.